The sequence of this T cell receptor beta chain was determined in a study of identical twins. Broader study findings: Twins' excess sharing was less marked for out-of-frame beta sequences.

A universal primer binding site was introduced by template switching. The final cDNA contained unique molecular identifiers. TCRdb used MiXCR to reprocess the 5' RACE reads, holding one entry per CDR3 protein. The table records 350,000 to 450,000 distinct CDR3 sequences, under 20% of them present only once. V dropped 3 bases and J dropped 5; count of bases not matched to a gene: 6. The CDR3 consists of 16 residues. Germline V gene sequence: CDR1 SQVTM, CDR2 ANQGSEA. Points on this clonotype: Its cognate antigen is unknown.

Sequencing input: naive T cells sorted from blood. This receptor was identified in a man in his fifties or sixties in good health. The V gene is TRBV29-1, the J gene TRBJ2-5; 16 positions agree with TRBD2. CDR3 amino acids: CSVEGLAGGPGETQYF. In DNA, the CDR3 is TGCAGCGTTGAGGGACTAGCGGGAGGGCCCGGGGAGACCCAGTACTTC.